The clone carrying this T cell receptor beta chain was seen a few times. This sample stems from a study of blood T cell repertoires in COVID-19. The CDR3 loop spans 15 amino acids. The V end lost 3 bases, the J end lost 4 bases, and 16 bases lay between the germline ends. Per the germline V gene, CDR1 is SGHNT and CDR2 is YYREEE (reference sequence). Assay: immunoSEQ multiplex PCR; the TCRdb copy retains only in-frame clones and omits some. The sample consists of just under 300,000 clones, around 87% of them appearing once. Input material: peripheral blood. The TCR was taken from a man between 65 and 79 years old with acute or convalescent COVID-19. This chain connects TRBV5-4 to TRBJ1-2; D is possibly TRBD1 (6 bases). CDR3 protein: CASSSVEQGGYGYTF. Here the CDR3 DNA reads TGTGCCAGCAGCTCTGTTGAACAGGGCGGCTATGGCTACACCTTC.